Below, 31 T cell receptor beta chains from the same sample are listed, as sequenced in a study of shared clonotypes between healthy human individuals (dated by TCRdb to 2018 to 2021). Library method: the immunoSEQ multiplex PCR assay. TCRdb provides this immuneACCESS table in a form limited to in-frame rearrangements. Some clones are lacking; in checked studies, under half of them reflect an unresolved V gene, and why the rest are absent is not known. This sample has some 2,000,000 clones in its table, and 95% of those were observed once. Together, the top ten hold 0.13% of the sample. Sequenced material: naive CD4+ T cells sorted from blood. The sample's cell subset or site label, decoded: CD45RA+ positively selected. These TCRs come from a man aged 18 to 30 in good health.

As regards this clone: In the same sample, other DNA sequences code for this CDR3. V is TRBV30 and J is TRBJ2-7, with a possible D match to TRBD2 (5 bases). Germline lookup yields CDR1 GTSNPN and CDR2 SVGIG (reference sequence). V was cut by 0 bases and J by 2 bases, with 5 bases left in between. This CDR3 has 12 amino acids. CDR3 nucleotides: TGTGCCTGGAGTGTTAGCGCCTACGAGCAGTACTTC. Translated: CAWSVSAYEQYF.

In the case of this clone: At the DNA level, this CDR3 is encoded by other sequences in the same sample as well. The chain employs TRBV5-1 and TRBJ2-1; TRBD1 matches at 10 bases. The CDR3 is 15 residues long. The J segment lost 7 bases and the V segment lost 1 base, leaving 5 bases of the junction unmatched. CDR1 is SGHRS, CDR2 YFSETQ, per germline. The CDR3 DNA follows: TGCGCCAGCAGCTTGCGGACAGGGGGTAATAATGAGCAGTTCTTC. It encodes CASSLRTGGNNEQFF.

With regard to this clone: The sample carries other DNA sequences with the same CDR3. CDR3 sequence reads: CASSLGLQETQYF. The CDR3 DNA follows: TGTGCCAGCAGCTTAGGTCTACAAGAGACCCAGTACTTC. The V and J genes are TRBV7-3 and TRBJ2-5; D is unresolved. The ends were cut back, 2 bases at V and 2 bases at J, with 6 bases in the middle. CDR1 is SGHTA and CDR2 is FQGTGA in the germline V gene. CDR3 size: 13 residues. The complete variable domain, with remaining parts taken from reference TRBV7-3 and TRBJ2-5, reads GAGVSQTPSNKVTEKGKYVELRCDPISGHTALYWYRQSLGQGPEFLIYFQGTGAADDSGLPNDRFFAVRPEGSVSTLKIQRTERGDSAVYLCASSLGLQETQYFGPGTRLLVL.

The chain employs TRBV7-3 and TRBJ2-3, with 8 positions matching TRBD2. V lost 4 bases to trimming and J lost 2 bases; unmatched junction nucleotides: 8. From germline, CDR1 is SGHTA and CDR2 FQGTGA. This CDR3 has 16 residues. Here the CDR3 reads CASSSMTSVNTDTQYF. CDR3 DNA sequence: TGTGCCAGCAGCTCCATGACTAGCGTGAACACAGATACGCAGTATTTT. Based on the CDR3 plus reference TRBV7-3 and TRBJ2-3, the full variable domain is GAGVSQTPSNKVTEKGKYVELRCDPISGHTALYWYRQSLGQGPEFLIYFQGTGAADDSGLPNDRFFAVRPEGSVSTLKIQRTERGDSAVYLCASSSMTSVNTDTQYFGPGTRLTVL.

The chain has TRBV7-9 and TRBJ1-1; 10 bases fit TRBD1. Per the germline V gene, CDR1 is SEHNR and CDR2 is FQNEAQ (reference sequence). This CDR3 has 14 residues. J lost 11 bases, V lost 0 bases, and 6 bases had no gene match. Here the CDR3 reads CASSLAGTGAYAFF. The CDR3 region has the DNA TGTGCCAGCAGCTTAGCGGGGACAGGGGCTTATGCTTTCTTT. Combining the CDR3 with reference TRBV7-9 and TRBJ1-1 gives the whole variable domain DTGVSQNPRHKITKRGQNVTFRCDPISEHNRLYWYRQTLGQGPEFLTYFQNEAQLEKSRLLSDRFSAERPKGSFSTLEIQRTEQGDSAMYLCASSLAGTGAYAFFGQGTRLTVV.

This clone occurred once. Additional DNA sequences in this sample encode the identical CDR3. V and J are TRBV5-1 and TRBJ1-1; TRBD1 might be the D (6 bases). This CDR3 has 14 residues. With 4 bases removed from V and 2 bases from J, the gap between germline ends came to 12 bases. CDR1 and CDR2 (germline): SGHRS, YFSETQ. CDR3 amino acids: CASSLEGGNTEAFF. CDR3 bases: TGCGCCAGCAGCCTGGAGGGGGGCAACACTGAAGCTTTCTTT.

The chain links TRBV5-1 to TRBJ1-5; weak D call: TRBD1 (5 bases). Germline CDR1 SGHRS, CDR2 YFSETQ. V shed 4 bases and J shed 9 bases, with 17 bases lying between them. The CDR3 spans 14 residues. CDR3 DNA: TGCGCCAGCAGCGAGGACCCCGCCGGGGGGCCCCAGCATTTT. Protein: CASSEDPAGGPQHF. The full variable domain, rest sourced from reference TRBV5-1 and TRBJ1-5, is KAGVTQTPRYLIKTRGQQVTLSCSPISGHRSVSWYQQTPGQGLQFLFEYFSETQRNKGNFPGRFSGRQFSNSRSEMNVSTLELGDSALYLCASSEDPAGGPQHFGDGTRLSIL.

Only one count was recorded for this clone. The chain has TRBV10-1 and TRBJ1-4; 8 positions match TRBD1. Germline V gene data show CDR1 as WNHNN and CDR2 as SYGVQD (reference sequence). V lost 6 bases and J lost 1; bases outside the gene matches: 4. The CDR3 runs to 15 residues. As DNA, the CDR3 is TGCGCCAGCAGGGGGACAGGAGGAACTAATGAAAAACTGTTTTTT. Protein sequence: CASRGTGGTNEKLFF.

The chain is built from TRBV18 and TRBJ1-5; 10 positions agree with TRBD1. CDR1 and CDR2 from the germline V gene are KGHSH and LQKENI. The CDR3 is 16 amino acids. V trimming: 3 bases; J trimming: 3 bases; junction bases outside the gene matches: 5. This CDR3 is CASSPAGTGDNQPQHF. CDR3 sequence (DNA): TGTGCCAGCTCACCCGCCGGGACAGGGGACAATCAGCCCCAGCATTTT.

The chain is built from TRBV29-1 and TRBJ1-2, with D possibly matching TRBD1 (5 bases). V was trimmed by 3 bases and J by 8 bases, leaving 19 bases between them. This CDR3 has 14 residues. Germline CDR1 and CDR2: SQVTM and ANQGSEA. The CDR3 nucleotides are TGCAGCGTTGAGCGCCTCGGGCGGGGGGTCGGCTACACCTTC. Amino acids: CSVERLGRGVGYTF.

Worth noting for this clone: At one boundary the junction diverges from the germline segment, which might be a read error. The rearrangement uses TRBV10-2 and TRBJ1-2; TRBD1 matches at 8 bases. This CDR3 spans 11 amino acids. Germline CDR1 and CDR2: WSHSY and SAAADI. CDR3 coding DNA: TGCGCCAGCAGTGGACGGGACAGGAGTTACTTC. As protein: CASSGRDRSYF.

The rearrangement joins TRBV5-4 to TRBJ2-3, with 9 bases matching TRBD1. The germline V gene has CDR1 SGHNT and CDR2 YYREEE (reference sequence). Trimming cost V 4 bases and J 8 bases; bases outside gene matches: 11. The CDR3 consists of 15 residues. The CDR3 nucleotides are TGTGCCAGCAGCCTCGGGGGGACAGGGATAGGTACGCAGTATTTT. Its protein product is CASSLGGTGIGTQYF.

Worth noting for this clone: A junction end diverges from the germline sequence, so it may reflect a read error. The gene calls are TRBV7-7 and TRBJ2-7, with D hard to call. Germline assignment: CDR1 SSHAT and CDR2 FNYEAQ (reference sequence). The CDR3 has 13 residues. CDR3 DNA sequence: TGTGCTAGCAGCCCCCGGGTGGGCTACGAGCAGTACTTC. This codes for CASSPRVGYEQYF.

The chain links TRBV18 to TRBJ1-6; 9 nucleotides line up with TRBD1. The CDR3 runs to 15 residues. V lost 3 bases, J lost 10 bases, and 7 bases stayed unmatched. The germline V gene encodes CDR1 KGHSH and CDR2 LQKENI. Written as DNA, the CDR3 is TGTGCCAGCTCACCCCGGGACAGGGTGGAATCACCCCTCCACTTT. Translated, it gives CASSPRDRVESPLHF.

The gene calls are TRBV5-1 and TRBJ1-1; D is uncertain. Germline V gene data show CDR1 as SGHRS and CDR2 as YFSETQ. This CDR3 has 12 amino acids. V was clipped by 3 bases and J by 5 bases, with 8 bases between them. CDR3 loop: CASSSGLTEAFF. CDR3 sequence (DNA): TGCGCCAGCAGCTCGGGGTTGACTGAAGCTTTCTTT.

CDR3 DNA sequence: TGTGCCAGCAGTCCGAGGACTAGCCTCACAGATACGCAGTATTTT. It yields the protein CASSPRTSLTDTQYF. The rearrangement uses TRBV6-6 and TRBJ2-3; 8 bases align to TRBD2. Germline-derived CDR1 and CDR2 are MNHNY and SVGAGI (reference sequence). CDR3 length equals 15 residues. Losses at the gene ends were 5 bases for V and 2 bases for J; bases not matched to a gene: 6.

The J gene is TRBJ2-2, the V gene TRBV30; D possibly corresponds to TRBD2 (5 bases). CDR3 length: 16 amino acids. Germline CDR1 GTSNPN, CDR2 SVGIG (reference sequence). Trimming took 0 bases from V and 6 from J, leaving 17 bases between them. In nucleotides, the CDR3 is TGTGCCTGGAGTGTAAACCCGGGGAAGGGCCCCGGGGAGCTGTTTTTT. This codes for CAWSVNPGKGPGELFF.

V usage is TRBV19 and J usage is TRBJ2-7; the match to TRBD1 covers 7 bases. V trimming: 4 bases; J trimming: 6 bases; junction bases outside the gene matches: 12. There are 15 residues in the CDR3. The germline V gene has CDR1 LNHDA and CDR2 SQIVND (reference sequence). Here the CDR3 reads CASSTGGQESGEQYF. DNA for the CDR3: TGTGCCAGTAGTACCGGTGGACAGGAATCGGGCGAGCAGTACTTC.

This clone was detected only once. This rearrangement joins TRBV9 to TRBJ1-1, with 9 bases matching TRBD1. This CDR3 comprises 16 residues. V lost 0 bases to trimming and J lost 1 base; unmatched junction nucleotides: 4. CDR1 and CDR2 (germline): SGDLS, YYNGEE. CDR3 nucleotides: TGTGCCAGCAGCGTAGCCGGGACAGGGAAGAACACTGAAGCTTTCTTT. Amino acids: CASSVAGTGKNTEAFF. Complete variable domain (other parts from reference TRBV9 and TRBJ1-1): DSGVTQTPKHLITATGQRVTLRCSPRSGDLSVYWYQQSLDQGLQFLIQYYNGEERAKGNILERFSAQQFPDLHSELNLSSLELGDSALYFCASSVAGTGKNTEAFFGQGTRLTVV.

A remark on this clone: Other DNA sequences within the sample encode an identical CDR3. The rearrangement links TRBV6-5 to TRBJ2-7, with D tentatively TRBD1 (5 bases). Germline V gives CDR1 MNHEY, CDR2 SVGAGI. CDR3 size: 14 residues. V was clipped by 2 bases and J by 2 bases, with 10 bases between them. CDR3 bases: TGTGCCAGCAGTTACGGGCAGGGCCCCTACGAGCAGTACTTC. Translating gives CASSYGQGPYEQYF.

The table lists this clone with a count of one. The rearrangement joins TRBV11-2 to TRBJ2-7; D not resolved. V lost 0 bases and J 7 bases, leaving 10 bases between the germline ends. Per the germline V gene, CDR1 is SGHAT and CDR2 is FQNNGV. This CDR3 comprises 13 residues. The CDR3 bases are TGTGCCAGCAGCTTAGATATGGCCGGTGAGCAGTACTTC. This encodes CASSLDMAGEQYF.

J is TRBJ1-1 and V is TRBV9; the D gene is possibly TRBD1 (5 bases). Germline CDR1 SGDLS, CDR2 YYNGEE. This CDR3 is built from 16 residues. Trimming left V 0 bases short and J 3 bases short, with 15 bases between. In nucleotides, the CDR3 is TGTGCCAGCAGCGTAGGATGGGGGGGAAAAGACACTGAAGCTTTCTTT. Residues: CASSVGWGGKDTEAFF.

The gene calls are TRBV18 and TRBJ1-4, with D uncertain. The CDR3 consists of 16 residues. Germline CDR1 and CDR2: KGHSH and LQKENI. The V and J ends lost 5 bases and 0 bases respectively, with 13 bases between them. The CDR3 reads CASSFIKGATNEKLFF. The CDR3 bases are TGTGCCAGCTCATTTATAAAGGGAGCAACTAATGAAAAACTGTTTTTT.

The V gene is TRBV2, the J gene TRBJ2-5; D gene unclear. V was clipped by 7 bases and J by 0 bases, with 12 bases between them. This CDR3 spans 14 amino acids. Per the germline V gene, CDR1 is SNHLY and CDR2 is FYNNEI. CDR3 sequence: CASKERKYQETQYF. CDR3 nucleotides: TGTGCCAGCAAGGAGCGAAAGTACCAAGAGACCCAGTACTTC.

DNA for the CDR3: TGCGCCAGCAGCATCCCGGGACAGGGGGGATCAGAAGCTTTCTTT. Translating it yields CASSIPGQGGSEAFF. This sequence joins TRBV5-1 and TRBJ1-1, with 11 bases aligning to TRBD1. CDR3 length: 15 amino acids. CDR1 is SGHRS, CDR2 YFSETQ, per germline. J gave up 8 bases and V 4 bases, and 10 bases lay outside the gene matches.

V and J are TRBV14 and TRBJ1-4; unclear D gene. Trimming took off 3 bases at V and 8 bases at J, with 13 bases between the two ends. The CDR3 is 14 amino acids. Germline CDR1 and CDR2: SGHDN and FVKESK. DNA for the CDR3: TGTGCCAGCAGCCAGGGCCCAGCTAGAGAAAAACTGTTTTTT. Protein product: CASSQGPAREKLFF.

The V call is TRBV6-5, the J call TRBJ1-1, with 10 positions matching TRBD1. Trimming at V came to 7 bases and at J to 4 bases, leaving 6 bases not matched to a gene. Germline V lookup: CDR1 MNHEY, CDR2 SVGAGI. The CDR3 has 14 amino acids. The CDR3 sequence is CASTQRTGGTEAFF. As DNA, the CDR3 is TGTGCCAGCACACAACGGACAGGGGGCACTGAAGCTTTCTTT.

The chain carries TRBV4-2 and TRBJ2-1; 16 bases agree with TRBD2. Germline-derived CDR1 and CDR2 are LGHNA and YNFKEQ. The V and J ends lost 4 bases and 7 bases, in that order; junction bases with no gene match: 7. This CDR3 is built from 17 residues. CDR3 DNA sequence: TGTGCCAGCAGCCCCGGGACTAGCGGGGGGGCTGGTAATGAGCAGTTCTTC. Its protein product is CASSPGTSGGAGNEQFF.

J is TRBJ2-7 and V is TRBV10-2, with D perhaps TRBD2 (6 bases). CDR1 and CDR2 from the germline V gene are WSHSY and SAAADI. Trimming pared 5 bases from V and 2 bases from J, leaving 10 bases between. This CDR3 is built from 13 residues. CDR3 region: CASSLGLTYEQYF. CDR3 bases: TGCGCCAGCAGTTTAGGACTAACCTACGAGCAGTACTTC.

The chain combines TRBV21-1 with TRBJ1-6. TRBV21-1 constitutes a pseudogene. The CDR3 covers 16 residues. The CDR3 loop is CASSTYRRAYNSPLHF. The CDR3 region has the DNA TGTGCCAGCAGCACCTACAGGAGGGCCTATAATTCACCCCTCCACTTT.

The chain employs TRBV6-5 and TRBJ1-2; D call uncertain. Germline assignment: CDR1 MNHEY and CDR2 SVGAGI. The germline V and J ends were trimmed by 5 bases and 8 bases, with 12 bases remaining between them. The CDR3 sequence is 12 residues long. This CDR3 reads CASSPNLGGYTF. The DNA for the CDR3 is TGTGCCAGCAGTCCCAACCTGGGGGGCTACACCTTC.